This T cell receptor beta chain was identified during a study of shared clonotypes between healthy human individuals. Overall study context: Every donor yielded three CD4 naive, three CD4 memory, two CD8 naive and one CD8 memory plate.

For this clone: Its antigen is currently unknown.

The CDR3 contains 17 residues. Germline-derived CDR1 and CDR2 are MGHRA and YSYEKL. Between the trimmed V and J ends, which lost 3 bases and 4 bases, there was a span of 19 bases. Source study methods: Junction-only sequences produced by ImmunoSEQ had no quality scores, so filtering differed. Here immunoSEQ multiplex PCR was the method, and the copy in TCRdb shows in-frame clones only, minus some. V and J calls and clone size come straight from that table; D and trimming were deduced from the DNA. Found here are about 820,000 clones, 80% to 95% of them singletons; the top ten hold about 24%. General observations from the study: Non-shared clonotypes were found to have lower generation probabilities than the clonotypes that were shared by all four of the sorted-subset donors. Naive subsets generally exceeded memory subsets in estimated richness.

Naive CD8 cells comprised CD45RO-negative, CCR7-positively selected cells, excluding terminally differentiated effector memory CD45RA+ cells. The specimen sequenced was naive CD8+ T cells sorted from blood. This TCR was recovered from a man under 40 in good health. This chain links TRBV4-1 with TRBJ1-5, with TRBD1 as a possible D gene (6 bases). The CDR3 region has the DNA TGCGCCAGCAGCCACCCCTCGACCGGGACACAAAATCAGCCCCAGCATTTT. This sequence encodes CASSHPSTGTQNQPQHF.